Included here is one T cell receptor beta chain sequence, with context. These data belong to a study of blood T cell repertoires in COVID-19. This table comes from immunoSEQ multiplex PCR, and its TCRdb copy is limited to in-frame clones, with some not included. The sample has under 250,000 clones; roughly four fifths are singletons. The CDR3 length is 16 residues. Germline V gene lookup returns CDR1 LGHNA and CDR2 YNFKEQ. V was clipped by 1 base and J by 6 bases; unmatched bases: 8. The sample was peripheral blood. V gene TRBV4-2 combines with J gene TRBJ2-1, with TRBD2 identical over 8 bases. The receptor was isolated from a woman in her thirties or forties with active or convalescent COVID-19. This chain's CDR3 is CASSQVGLAGVNEQFF. The CDR3 DNA follows: TGTGCCAGCAGCCAAGTAGGACTAGCTGGTGTCAATGAGCAGTTCTTC.